The clone carrying this T cell receptor (beta chain) was observed many times. Its antigen is unknown. This specimen comes from a study of blood T cells in healthy people across ages. The CDR3 extends over 16 amino acids. The junction had 10 bases not matched to a gene; V was cut back by 2 bases and J by 3 bases. Germline V gene data show CDR1 as MNHEY and CDR2 as SVGAGI. A J-beta primer mix and a sample-barcoded 5' primer were used in a second PCR of about 6 to 12 cycles. TCRdb used MiXCR to reprocess the 5' RACE reads, holding one entry per CDR3 protein. The sample lists fewer than 800,000 distinct CDR3 sequences, around 32% occurring once. Study results and limitations: Per million T cells, TCR beta diversity dropped roughly linearly as age increased.

The material sequenced was blood. This clonotype was obtained from a woman older than 75 in good health. The chain joins TRBV6-5 to TRBJ2-7; TRBD1 matches at 7 bases. CDR3 region: CASSYPPGTAFYEQYF. CDR3 nucleotide sequence: TGTGCCAGCAGTTACCCTCCCGGGACAGCGTTCTACGAGCAGTACTTC.